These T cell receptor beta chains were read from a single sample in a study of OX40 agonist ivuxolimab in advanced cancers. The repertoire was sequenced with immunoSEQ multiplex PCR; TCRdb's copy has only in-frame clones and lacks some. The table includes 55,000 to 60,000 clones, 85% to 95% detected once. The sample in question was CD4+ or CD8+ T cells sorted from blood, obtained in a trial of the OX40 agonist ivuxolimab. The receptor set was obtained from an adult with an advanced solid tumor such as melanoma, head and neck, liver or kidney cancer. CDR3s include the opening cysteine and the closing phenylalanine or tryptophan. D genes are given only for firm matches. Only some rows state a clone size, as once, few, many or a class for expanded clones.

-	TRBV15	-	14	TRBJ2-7	CATSRDGMTYEQYF	TGTGCCACCAGCAGAGATGGGATGACCTACGAGCAGTACTTC
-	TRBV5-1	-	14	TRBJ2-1	CASYVGRPSNEQFF	TGCGCCTCCTACGTTGGCAGGCCGAGCAATGAGCAGTTCTTC
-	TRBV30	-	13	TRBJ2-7	CAWSVLNKDEQYF	TGTGCCTGGAGTGTCCTAAACAAGGACGAGCAGTACTTC
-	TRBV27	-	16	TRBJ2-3	CASSIIGVPSTDTQYF	TGTGCCAGCAGTATAATAGGGGTACCGAGCACAGATACGCAGTATTTT
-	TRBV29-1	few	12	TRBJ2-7	CSVCEAGSEQYF	TGCAGCGTTTGCGAGGCCGGGTCCGAGCAGTACTTC
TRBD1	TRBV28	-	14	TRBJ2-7	CASSLQGAGYEQYF	TGTGCCAGCAGTTTACAGGGGGCGGGCTACGAGCAGTACTTC
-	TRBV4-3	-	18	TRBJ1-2	CASSQDLYIPDLARGYTF	TGCGCCAGCAGCCAAGATCTTTATATCCCGGACCTTGCCCGGGGCTACACCTTC
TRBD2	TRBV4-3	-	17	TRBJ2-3	CASSQTPLAGETDTQYF	TGCGCCAGCAGCCAAACCCCACTAGCGGGAGAAACAGATACGCAGTATTTT
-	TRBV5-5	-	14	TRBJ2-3	CASTLPTASNTQYF	TGTGCCAGCACCCTACCGACCGCCAGTAATACGCAGTATTTT
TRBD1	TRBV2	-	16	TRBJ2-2	CASSAGTATNTGELFF	TGTGCCAGCAGTGCCGGGACAGCTACGAACACCGGGGAGCTGTTTTTT
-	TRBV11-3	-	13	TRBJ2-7	CASSPDGSYEQYF	TGTGCCAGCAGCCCCGATGGGTCCTACGAGCAGTACTTC
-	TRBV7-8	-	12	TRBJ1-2	CASSFSLDGYTF	TGTGCCAGCAGCTTTAGCTTGGATGGCTACACCTTC
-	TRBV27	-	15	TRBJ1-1	CASSPTGGPRGGAFF	TGTGCCAGCAGTCCCACCGGGGGGCCCCGGGGAGGAGCTTTCTTT
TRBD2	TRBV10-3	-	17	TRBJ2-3	CAISDLGLAGHTDTQYF	TGTGCCATCAGTGACTTAGGACTAGCGGGACACACAGATACGCAGTATTTT
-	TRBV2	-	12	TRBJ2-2	CAKTEDTGELFF	TGTGCCAAGACAGAGGACACCGGGGAGCTGTTTTTT
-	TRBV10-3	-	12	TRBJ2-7	CAISETGYEQYF	TGTGCCATCAGTGAAACGGGCTACGAGCAGTACTTC
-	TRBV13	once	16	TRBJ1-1	CASSSYTDLMNTEAFF	TGTGCCAGCAGCTCCTACACCGACCTGATGAACACTGAAGCTTTCTTT
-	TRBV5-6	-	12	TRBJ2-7	CASSFRPYEQYF	TGTGCCAGCAGCTTCCGACCTTACGAGCAGTACTTC
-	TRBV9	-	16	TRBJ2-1	CASSGITGSSYNEQFF	TGTGCCAGCAGCGGAATCACAGGGAGCTCCTACAATGAGCAGTTCTTC
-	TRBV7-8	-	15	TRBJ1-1	CASSLFLSGDTEAFF	TGTGCCAGCAGCTTATTCTTATCGGGAGACACTGAAGCTTTCTTT
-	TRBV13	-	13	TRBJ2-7	CASSFGKIYEQYF	TGTGCCAGCAGCTTTGGGAAAATCTACGAGCAGTACTTC
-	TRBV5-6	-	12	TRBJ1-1	CASSPGYTEAFF	TGTGCCAGCAGCCCCGGGTACACTGAAGCTTTCTTT
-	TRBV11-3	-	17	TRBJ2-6	CASSPTSFNSGANVLTF	TGTGCCAGCAGCCCAACGAGTTTTAATTCTGGGGCCAACGTCCTGACTTTC
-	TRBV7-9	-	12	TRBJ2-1	CASSLRANEQFF	TGTGCCAGCAGCTTAAGGGCCAATGAGCAGTTCTTC
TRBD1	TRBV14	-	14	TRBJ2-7	CASRKTGGSYEQYF	TGTGCCAGCAGAAAGACAGGGGGCTCCTACGAGCAGTACTTC
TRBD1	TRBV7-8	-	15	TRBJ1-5	CASSTSGGAGQPQHF	TGTGCCAGCAGCACTTCAGGGGGCGCGGGTCAGCCCCAGCATTTT
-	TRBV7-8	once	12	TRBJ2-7	CASSPLVYEQYF	TGTGCCAGCAGCCCCCTGGTTTACGAGCAGTACTTC
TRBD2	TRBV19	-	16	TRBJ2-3	CASSIDGIAGEDTQYF	TGTGCCAGTAGTATAGATGGGATAGCGGGAGAAGATACGCAGTATTTT
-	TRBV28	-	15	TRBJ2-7	CASSPLGGNAWEQYF	TGTGCCAGCAGCCCACTTGGTGGGAATGCCTGGGAGCAGTACTTC
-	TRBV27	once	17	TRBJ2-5	CASSLLRSDGPEETQYF	TGTGCCAGCAGTTTACTTAGGTCGGACGGACCCGAGGAGACCCAGTACTTC
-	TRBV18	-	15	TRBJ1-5	CASSPAAYSNQPQHF	TGTGCCAGCTCACCGGCGGCTTATTCAAATCAGCCCCAGCATTTT
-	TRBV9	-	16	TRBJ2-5	CASSGPLGGPAETQYF	TGTGCCAGCAGCGGACCTTTAGGGGGTCCAGCGGAGACCCAGTACTTC
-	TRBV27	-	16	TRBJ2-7	CASSPTHGGSSYEQYF	TGTGCCAGCAGTCCAACCCATGGCGGTAGCTCCTACGAGCAGTACTTC
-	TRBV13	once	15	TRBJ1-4	CASSFRVVQNEKLFF	TGTGCCAGCAGCTTTAGGGTTGTCCAGAATGAAAAACTGTTTTTT
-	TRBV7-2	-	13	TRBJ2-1	CASSLGGVSEQFF	TGTGCCAGCAGCTTGGGGGGAGTCAGTGAGCAGTTCTTC
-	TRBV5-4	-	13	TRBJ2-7	CASSVGEGSEQYF	TGTGCCAGCAGCGTTGGAGAAGGAAGCGAGCAGTACTTC
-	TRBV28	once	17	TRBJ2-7	CASSLTPPQGSAYEQYF	TGTGCCAGCAGTTTAACCCCCCCACAGGGTAGCGCGTACGAGCAGTACTTC
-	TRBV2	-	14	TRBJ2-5	CASSGLATQETQYF	TGTGCCAGCAGTGGGCTAGCGACTCAAGAGACCCAGTACTTC
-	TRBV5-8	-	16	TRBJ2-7	CASSLAEGGSSYEQYF	TGTGCCAGCAGCTTGGCCGAAGGGGGGAGCTCCTACGAGCAGTACTTC
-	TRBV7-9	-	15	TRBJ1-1	CASSSTTDKNTEAFF	TGTGCCAGCAGTTCCACCACCGACAAGAACACTGAAGCTTTCTTT
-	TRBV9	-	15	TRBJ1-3	CASSHGQSSGNTIYF	TGTGCCAGCAGCCACGGACAGTCCTCTGGAAACACCATATATTTT
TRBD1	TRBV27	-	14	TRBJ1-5	CASSSTGVHQPQHF	TGTGCCAGCAGCTCTACAGGGGTCCATCAGCCCCAGCATTTT
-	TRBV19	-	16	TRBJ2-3	CASSIGGRGADETQYF	TGTGCCAGTAGTATAGGAGGGAGGGGGGCGGACGAGACGCAGTATTTT
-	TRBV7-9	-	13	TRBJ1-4	CASSYSTNEKLFF	TGTGCCAGCAGCTATAGTACTAATGAAAAACTGTTTTTT